A single sample gave rise to the 18 T cell receptor beta chains below, sequenced in a study of T cells in Graves' hyperthyroidism and ophthalmopathy. Amplification of TCR beta CDR3 regions was performed using RNA transcripts as template. TCR CDR3 underwent first-round RT-PCR with the HTBI primer set. MiXCR, run by TCRdb on the multiplex PCR reads, gives a single entry per CDR3 protein. This sample has about 840,000 distinct CDR3 sequences, with around 38% found just once. The sequenced material came from blood. The receptors originated from a man between 18 and 29 years old with Graves' hyperthyroidism.

This clonotype has at least ten counts. The V call is TRBV25-1, the J call TRBJ1-4; D may be TRBD1 (5 bases). Germline CDR1 and CDR2: MGHDK and SYGVNS. There are 15 residues in the CDR3. The V gene lost 5 bases and the J gene lost 4 bases, with 14 bases spanning the gap. This CDR3 reads CASSNQQVLNEKLFF. In nucleotides, the CDR3 is TGTGCCAGCAGTAACCAACAGGTGCTTAATGAAAAACTGTTTTTT.

The V and J genes are TRBV27 and TRBJ1-1, with D hard to call. The CDR3 length is 12 residues. CDR1 is MNHEY and CDR2 is SMNVEV in the germline V gene (reference sequence). V gave up 5 bases and J gave up 8 bases, with 12 bases separating them. The CDR3 protein is CASSPGRKEAFF. CDR3 bases: TGTGCCAGCAGTCCCGGACGGAAGGAAGCTTTCTTT.

This clonotype was counted only a few times. This sequence joins TRBV11-2 and TRBJ2-5; TRBD2 matches at 12 bases. The V gene end was trimmed by 1 base and the J gene end by 0 bases; junction bases not matched to a gene: 3. The CDR3 is made up of 17 amino acids. Germline CDR1 reads SGHAT; CDR2 reads FQNNGV. DNA of the CDR3: TGTGCCAGCAGCTTAGGAACTAGCGGGGGGTACCAAGAGACCCAGTACTTC. Its translation is CASSLGTSGGYQETQYF.

This clonotype has just one count. The V call is TRBV15, the J call TRBJ1-4, with D possibly matching TRBD1 (6 bases). Germline V gene lookup returns CDR1 LNHNV and CDR2 YYDKDF (reference sequence). The CDR3 is made up of 15 amino acids. Trimming took off 0 bases at V and 6 bases at J, with 11 bases between the two ends. The CDR3 coding sequence is TGTGCCACCAGCAGAGATCAAGGGGGAGATGAAAAACTGTTTTTT. It specifies CATSRDQGGDEKLFF.

The chain joins TRBV4-1 to TRBJ1-1; 8 nucleotides align to TRBD1. Trimming cost V 1 base and J 6 bases; bases outside gene matches: 4. Germline CDR1 is MGHRA and CDR2 is YSYEKL. The CDR3 is 14 amino acids. CDR3 DNA sequence: TGCGCCAGCAGCCAAGCTTTCAGGGGGCCTGAAGCTTTCTTT. Protein sequence: CASSQAFRGPEAFF.

The chain joins TRBV5-4 to TRBJ2-7; 7 bases match TRBD2. The germline V gene encodes CDR1 SGHNT and CDR2 YYREEE (reference sequence). The CDR3 contains 10 residues. The CDR3 reads CGEGPYEQYF. CDR3 nucleotides: TGTGGGGAGGGCCCTTACGAGCAGTACTTC. Full variable domain (remainder filled in from reference TRBV5-4 and TRBJ2-7): ETGVTQSPTHLIKTRGQQVTLRCSSQSGHNTVSWYQQALGQGPQFIFQYYREEENGRGNFPPRFSGLQFPNYSSELNVNALELDDSALYLCGEGPYEQYFGPGTRLTVT.

The sample holds many counts of this clonotype. The CDR3 DNA follows: TGCAGTGTCGGGACAGGTCAGACTACTGAAGCTTTCTTT. Protein product: CSVGTGQTTEAFF. The chain is built from TRBV20-1 and TRBJ1-1; the match to TRBD1 covers 8 bases. This CDR3 has 13 amino acids. Per the germline V gene, CDR1 is DFQATT and CDR2 is SNEGSKA (reference sequence). V shed 7 bases and J 5 bases; nucleotides not matched to a gene: 9.

This clonotype has at least ten counts. J is TRBJ2-7 and V is TRBV25-1; D perhaps matches TRBD1 (6 bases). V was clipped by 6 bases and J by 4 bases, with 10 bases between them. Germline V gene lookup returns CDR1 MGHDK and CDR2 SYGVNS. There are 12 residues in the CDR3. The CDR3 coding sequence is TGTGCCAGCAGCGGCAGGGGTTACGAGCAGTACTTC. Amino acids: CASSGRGYEQYF.

The chain couples TRBV24-1 to TRBJ1-5, with D possibly matching TRBD1 (5 bases). With 10 bases removed from V and 0 bases from J, the gap between germline ends came to 12 bases. This CDR3 comprises 14 residues. Per germline, CDR1 KGHDR and CDR2 SFDVKD. The CDR3 DNA reads TGTGCCACAGGGGACGGGGATAGCAATCAGCCCCAGCATTTT. It encodes CATGDGDSNQPQHF.

Worth noting for this clonotype: At one end, the junction sequence differs from germline, possibly due to a read error. The V call is TRBV7-6, the J call TRBJ2-7, with TRBD2 matching over 11 bases. The CDR3 extends over 15 amino acids. Germline CDR1 reads SGHVS; CDR2 reads FNYEAQ. This CDR3 is CASSVAGTSGREKYF. The DNA of the CDR3 is TGTGCCAGCAGCGTAGCCGGGACTAGCGGCCGCGAGAAGTACTTC.

This clonotype was seen repeatedly, ten times or more. CDR3 loop: CSAREPRTVEAFF. CDR3 DNA sequence: TGCAGTGCTAGGGAGCCCCGGACAGTTGAAGCTTTCTTT. J is TRBJ1-1 and V is TRBV20-1; TRBD1 might be the D (6 bases). This CDR3 has 13 residues. Trimming removed 3 bases from V and 7 bases from J, with 15 bases in between. The germline gives CDR1 DFQATT, CDR2 SNEGSKA (reference sequence).

The rearrangement uses TRBV4-1 and TRBJ2-7; D uncertain. Trimming left V 3 bases short and J 2 bases short, with 14 bases between. Germline-derived CDR1 and CDR2 are MGHRA and YSYEKL. This CDR3 contains 15 residues. The CDR3: CASSHTPDSTYEQYF. CDR3 DNA: TGCGCCAGCAGCCACACACCCGACTCTACCTACGAGCAGTACTTC.

The rearrangement uses TRBV7-8 and TRBJ2-7; no clear D. Germline V gene lookup returns CDR1 SGHVS and CDR2 FQNEAQ. The CDR3 loop spans 13 amino acids. Trimming took 4 bases from V and 2 from J, leaving 9 bases between them. CDR3 sequence (DNA): TGTGCCAGCAGCTGCAACCGGCCCTACGAGCAGTACTTC. Its translation: CASSCNRPYEQYF.

This clonotype was seen many times. This CDR3 is CASSFWEINQPQHF. Written as DNA, the CDR3 is TGTGCCAGCAGCTTTTGGGAAATCAATCAGCCCCAGCATTTT. The chain employs TRBV5-5 and TRBJ1-5; no definite D call. The ends were cut back, 2 bases at V and 3 bases at J, with 9 bases in the middle. Germline V CDR1 and CDR2: SGHKS, YYEKEE (reference sequence). The CDR3 is 14 residues long.

The chain is built from TRBV12-3 or TRBV12-4 and TRBJ1-5, with D perhaps TRBD1 (5 bases). This CDR3 is built from 16 residues. V was shortened by 3 bases and J by 2 bases, with 14 bases between the two germline ends. In DNA form, the CDR3 reads TGTGCCAGCAGTTTTGGGGGGGGGAACCGCAATCAGCCCCAGCATTTT. As protein: CASSFGGGNRNQPQHF.

This clonotype showed up just a few times. V and J are TRBV7-9 and TRBJ2-2; a possible D gene is TRBD1 (7 bases). Trimming left V 10 bases short and J 1 base short, with 22 bases between. The CDR3 has 17 residues. The V gene's germline CDR1 is SEHNR and CDR2 FQNEAQ (reference sequence). The CDR3 sequence: CATLHPGGQWNTGELFF. The CDR3, as DNA: TGTGCCACCTTGCACCCAGGGGGGCAATGGAACACCGGGGAGCTGTTTTTT.

J is TRBJ2-7 and V is TRBV6-5; unclear D gene. With 5 bases removed from V and 2 bases from J, the gap between germline ends came to 10 bases. Germline values: CDR1 MNHEY, CDR2 SVGAGI. This CDR3 region has 13 residues. The CDR3 DNA follows: TGTGCCAGCAGTGAGGTGCGAGCCTACGAGCAGTACTTC. This codes for CASSEVRAYEQYF.

A few counts support this clonotype. The chain joins TRBV4-1 to TRBJ2-7, with D unresolved. Germline V gives CDR1 MGHRA, CDR2 YSYEKL. CDR3 length: 15 amino acids. V lost 2 bases and J lost 6, with 17 bases in between. CDR3 nucleotide sequence: TGCGCCAGCAGCCAACAGAACCGGATTGGTTCCGAGCAGTACTTC. It encodes CASSQQNRIGSEQYF.